This passage covers 18 T cell receptor beta chains from one sample sequenced in a study of CD8+ T cells in alopecia areata. Extracted from the samples, RNA was reverse transcribed into cDNA to serve as the sequencing template. Only in-frame clones appear in the TCRdb table, and some are missing; sequencing was by immunoSEQ multiplex PCR. The sample holds roughly 170,000 clones, just under 60% seen once. The sample was CD4+ T cells sorted from blood, taken at week 0. The receptors come from a human donor with alopecia areata.

In its sample, this clone was seen once. The gene calls are TRBV29-1 and TRBJ1-4, with 7 bases identical to TRBD1. Trimming at V came to 4 bases and at J to 5 bases, leaving 1 base not matched to a gene. The CDR3 has 12 residues. In germline, CDR1 is SQVTM, CDR2 ANQGSEA. The CDR3 nucleotides are TGCAGCGTTGTGACAGGGAATGAAAAACTGTTTTTT. Translated, it gives CSVVTGNEKLFF. Full variable domain (remainder filled in from reference TRBV29-1 and TRBJ1-4): SAVISQKPSRDICQRGTSLTIQCQVDSQVTMMFWYRQQPGQSLTLIATANQGSEATYESGFVIDKFPISRPNLTFSTLTVSNMSPEDSSIYLCSVVTGNEKLFFGSGTQLSVL.

The chain links TRBV30 to TRBJ1-2; D ambiguous. V lost 2 bases, J lost 5 bases, and 12 bases lay in between. The length of the CDR3 is 13 residues. The germline V gene encodes CDR1 GTSNPN and CDR2 SVGIG (reference sequence). The CDR3 DNA follows: TGTGCCTGGAGTAGGGCAGACCCTTATGGCTACACCTTC. Amino acid sequence: CAWSRADPYGYTF.

This clone was observed a few times. This chain joins TRBV29-1 and TRBJ2-4, with D perhaps TRBD2 (7 bases). Looked up from germline, CDR1 is SQVTM and CDR2 is ANQGSEA. The CDR3 extends over 14 amino acids. V was shortened by 4 bases and J by 5 bases, with 15 bases between the two germline ends. The CDR3 region has the DNA TGCAGCGTTGCCCTTGGGGGGGCCCAAAACATTCAGTACTTC. It codes for CSVALGGAQNIQYF. The full variable domain, rest sourced from reference TRBV29-1 and TRBJ2-4, is SAVISQKPSRDICQRGTSLTIQCQVDSQVTMMFWYRQQPGQSLTLIATANQGSEATYESGFVIDKFPISRPNLTFSTLTVSNMSPEDSSIYLCSVALGGAQNIQYFGAGTRLSVL.

J is TRBJ1-1 and V is TRBV29-1; D gene uncertain. This CDR3 region has 10 residues. Deletions cut 3 bases from V and 7 bases from J, with 6 bases between. Per germline, CDR1 SQVTM and CDR2 ANQGSEA. CDR3 sequence (DNA): TGCAGCGTTGATAAGGGTGAAGCTTTCTTT. This translates into CSVDKGEAFF.

The J gene is TRBJ2-2, the V gene TRBV18; the D gene is possibly TRBD2 (5 bases). The CDR3 sequence is 15 residues long. Per germline, CDR1 KGHSH and CDR2 LQKENI. V was shortened by 5 bases and J by 0 bases, with 10 bases between the two germline ends. The CDR3 DNA reads TGTGCCAGCTCAATTCAGCGGACGAACACCGGGGAGCTGTTTTTT. Translation gives CASSIQRTNTGELFF.

This rearrangement joins TRBV28 to TRBJ1-5; TRBD1 is a possible D gene (6 bases). Germline CDR1 and CDR2: MDHEN and SYDVKM. The CDR3 spans 16 residues. Trimming cost V 4 bases and J 5 bases, with 18 bases left between them. The CDR3 region is CASSSHGPGGYQPQHF. Here the CDR3 DNA reads TGTGCCAGCAGTTCCCACGGCCCGGGGGGCTATCAGCCCCAGCATTTT.

V gene TRBV2 combines with J gene TRBJ2-2; the D is unclear. The V end lost 3 bases, the J end lost 6 bases, and 8 bases lay between the germline ends. CDR3 size: 13 residues. Germline V gene data show CDR1 as SNHLY and CDR2 as FYNNEI. The CDR3 reads CASSDELAGELFF. The DNA for the CDR3 is TGTGCCAGCAGTGATGAGTTAGCCGGGGAGCTGTTTTTT.

Note on this clone: The sample has other DNA sequences that encode this CDR3 too. The chain uses TRBV6-5 and TRBJ2-2; D is unclear. The CDR3 sequence is 14 residues long. The germline gives CDR1 MNHEY, CDR2 SVGAGI. Trimming removed 0 bases at V and 3 bases at J, with 5 bases between. The DNA for the CDR3 is TGTGCCAGCAGTTACTCGAGAGACACCGGGGAGCTGTTTTTT. It translates to CASSYSRDTGELFF.

V and J are TRBV5-8 and TRBJ1-2, with 7 bases that match TRBD1. The CDR3 runs 15 residues. J lost 3 bases, V lost 4 bases, and 9 bases had no gene match. CDR1 SGHTS and CDR2 YDEGEE come from the germline V gene. CDR3 nucleotide sequence: TGTGCCAGCAGCCCCGTACAGGGGCGGGACTATGGCTACACCTTC. Translation gives CASSPVQGRDYGYTF.

The chain recombines TRBV7-2 with TRBJ1-5, with D possibly being TRBD1 (6 bases). Germline V lookup: CDR1 SGHTA, CDR2 FQGNSA. The V gene lost 8 bases and the J gene lost 6 bases, with 14 bases spanning the gap. The CDR3 has 13 amino acids. The CDR3 is CASSQNRAQPQHF. CDR3 nucleotide sequence: TGTGCCAGCTCCCAAAACAGGGCTCAGCCCCAGCATTTT.

A single count supports this clone. The chain joins TRBV29-1 to TRBJ1-2, with 9 bases that match TRBD1. CDR3 length equals 15 residues. The J segment lost 6 bases and the V segment lost 3 bases, leaving 11 bases of the junction unmatched. The germline V gene encodes CDR1 SQVTM and CDR2 ANQGSEA. CDR3 protein: CSVEDTGTGSDGYTF. In DNA, the CDR3 is TGCAGCGTTGAGGATACCGGGACAGGGTCTGATGGCTACACCTTC.

This chain uses TRBV30 with TRBJ1-1, with D perhaps matching TRBD1 (5 bases). Trimming took 0 bases from V and 6 from J, leaving 11 bases between them. The CDR3 sequence is 13 residues long. Germline-derived CDR1 and CDR2 are GTSNPN and SVGIG (reference sequence). The CDR3 sequence: CAWSVAQGPEAFF. Written as DNA, the CDR3 is TGTGCCTGGAGTGTAGCCCAGGGCCCTGAAGCTTTCTTT.

This chain uses TRBV5-1 with TRBJ1-1; TRBD1 aligns across 8 bases. Germline trimming cut 4 bases from V and 7 bases from J; bases unmatched to any gene: 6. The length of the CDR3 is 13 residues. Looked up from germline, CDR1 is SGHRS and CDR2 is YFSETQ. In DNA, the CDR3 is TGCGCCAGCAGCGTGACAGGGGTCCATGAAGCTTTCTTT. Protein sequence: CASSVTGVHEAFF.

The rearrangement links TRBV14 to TRBJ1-6; D is unresolved. The CDR3 has 12 residues. CDR1 and CDR2 from the germline V gene are SGHDN and FVKESK. Trimming took off 1 base at V and 7 bases at J, with 2 bases between the two ends. The CDR3 DNA reads TGTGCCAGCAGCCAAGGAAATTCACCCCTCCACTTT. Translating gives CASSQGNSPLHF. The entire variable domain, with the rest obtained from reference TRBV14 and TRBJ1-6, is as follows: EAGVTQFPSHSVIEKGQTVTLRCDPISGHDNLYWYRRVMGKEIKFLLHFVKESKQDESGMPNNRFLAERTGGTYSTLKVQPAELEDSGVYFCASSQGNSPLHFGNGTRLTVT.

The V and J genes are TRBV11-2 and TRBJ2-3; a possible D gene is TRBD2 (5 bases). Deletions cut 3 bases from V and 4 bases from J, with 11 bases between. This CDR3 comprises 14 residues. From germline, CDR1 is SGHAT and CDR2 FQNNGV. The CDR3 nucleotides read TGTGCCAGCAGCTTTTTAGCGTCCTCAGATACGCAGTATTTT. Translated: CASSFLASSDTQYF.

The J gene is TRBJ1-6, the V gene TRBV29-1, with D perhaps TRBD1 (6 bases). Looked up from germline, CDR1 is SQVTM and CDR2 is ANQGSEA. The CDR3 is 14 amino acids. The V and J ends lost 4 bases and 11 bases respectively, with 18 bases between them. The CDR3 protein is CSVAGQTLSPPLHF. The CDR3 nucleotides are TGCAGCGTTGCAGGACAGACCCTATCCCCACCCCTCCACTTT.

This clone was seen a handful of times. J is TRBJ2-5 and V is TRBV6-1; D is possibly TRBD2 (6 bases). Per the germline V gene, CDR1 is MNHNS and CDR2 is SASEGT. There are 14 residues in the CDR3. Trimming left V 6 bases short and J 2 bases short, with 13 bases between. The CDR3 sequence: CASRPFGGQETQYF. CDR3 DNA: TGTGCCAGCAGACCCTTCGGGGGTCAAGAGACCCAGTACTTC.

This clone was seen only a few times. V gene TRBV5-1 combines with J gene TRBJ1-1; D unresolved. The CDR3 runs 14 residues. Germline V lookup: CDR1 SGHRS, CDR2 YFSETQ. Trimming took off 0 bases at V and 6 bases at J, with 12 bases between the two ends. CDR3 in DNA: TGCGCCAGCAGCTTGGAGGGCGGGCTCGCTGAAGCTTTCTTT. As protein: CASSLEGGLAEAFF.